This T cell receptor (beta chain) was recorded in a study of beta chain features in type 1 diabetes. Study-wide findings and caveats: Sequencing of cDNA might inflate the share of cells that strongly express TCR.

Sequenced material consisted of expressed TCRB transcripts (all of the isolated RNA was reverse transcribed). Data came from immunoSEQ multiplex PCR; TCRdb stores just in-frame clones and leaves some out. The sample records 900,000 or so clones, 15% to 20% being singletons. Sorting based on CD45RO/CCR7/CD25/CD127/CD95/CD27 separated CD4+ naive, central memory, regulatory and stem cell-like memory cells. Each sorted population was over 95% pure. With respect to this clone: Its antigen is currently unknown.

This TCR came from a woman under 30 in good health. Input material: naive CD4+ T cells from blood.

The CDR3 loop is CASSQTTLVSYNEQFF. CDR3 nucleotide sequence: TGCGCCAGCAGCCAAACTACCCTCGTATCCTACAATGAGCAGTTCTTC. V and J are TRBV5-1 and TRBJ2-1; D not certain. Trimming took off 4 bases at V and 1 base at J, with 15 bases between the two ends. This CDR3 has 16 residues. Germline V gene sequence: CDR1 SGHRS, CDR2 YFSETQ.